This record looks at one T cell receptor (beta chain) sequence and its context. Its antigen is currently unknown. The CDR3 contains 16 residues. The V gene's germline CDR1 is SEHNR and CDR2 FQNEAQ (reference sequence). The ends were cut back, 5 bases at V and 1 base at J, with 17 bases in the middle. This sample is part of a study of cytomegalovirus exposure and HLA in healthy donors. The PCR ran on 60 Vbeta and 13 Jbeta primers. Under the authors' procedure: Roughly 11 million shared chains were among some 75 million unique TCR beta chains counted in a later analysis. Generated by immunoSEQ multiplex PCR, the TCRdb table keeps only in-frame clones and is missing some. V, J and clone size are those of that table, while D and trimming were read from the DNA. The table has approximately 250,000 clones, roughly 73% seen once. General study points: TRBV6-2, TRBV6-3 and some other V segments were excluded as indistinguishable. TCR beta chain V- and J-gene trimming was linked, in a later analysis, to a missense variant in DCLRE1C. As was reported, the HLA-A and HLA-B alleles of most subjects were accurately predicted from TCR beta sequences.

The receptor comes from a boy between 10 and 17 years old in good health and CMV-seronegative. The sequenced sample was PBMCs. V is TRBV7-9 and J is TRBJ1-1; a weak D match, TRBD1 (6 bases). The CDR3 spells CASSLRPQGRNTEAFF. The CDR3 region has the DNA TGTGCCAGCAGCCTAAGGCCACAGGGTAGGAACACTGAAGCTTTCTTT. Full variable domain (rest looked up from reference TRBV7-9 and TRBJ1-1): DTGVSQNPRHKITKRGQNVTFRCDPISEHNRLYWYRQTLGQGPEFLTYFQNEAQLEKSRLLSDRFSAERPKGSFSTLEIQRTEQGDSAMYLCASSLRPQGRNTEAFFGQGTRLTVV.